These 25 T cell receptor beta chains were all obtained from the same sample, sequenced in a study of blood T cell repertoires in COVID-19. Produced via immunoSEQ multiplex PCR; TCRdb's table is partial and in-frame only. The sample includes roughly 100,000 clones, about nine tenths seen only once; the top ten take 6.5% to 8%. Sequenced input: peripheral blood. The receptors were gathered from a man aged 18 to 29 with COVID-19, enrolled during active disease.

This clone was found once. The rearrangement uses TRBV19 and TRBJ2-7; 7 bases match TRBD2. In germline, CDR1 is LNHDA, CDR2 SQIVND (reference sequence). The CDR3 sequence is 14 residues long. The trim removed 3 bases at V and 4 bases at J, leaving 6 bases unmatched. The CDR3 coding sequence is TGTGCCAGTAGTATTTTTGCGGGAGCTTACGAGCAGTACTTC. It yields the protein CASSIFAGAYEQYF. The full variable domain, its missing parts supplied by reference TRBV19 and TRBJ2-7, is DGGITQSPKYLFRKEGQNVTLSCEQNLNHDAMYWYRQDPGQGLRLIYYSQIVNDFQKGDIAEGYSVSREKKESFPLTVTSAQKNPTAFYLCASSIFAGAYEQYFGPGTRLTVT.

The CDR3 reads CASSEARLASTDTQYF. In DNA, the CDR3 is TGTGCCAGCAGTGAAGCAAGACTAGCCAGCACAGATACGCAGTATTTT. The chain couples TRBV6-1 to TRBJ2-3, with 7 bases matching TRBD2. The CDR3 contains 16 residues. Germline loops: CDR1 MNHNS, CDR2 SASEGT. Losses at the gene ends were 0 bases for V and 0 bases for J; bases not matched to a gene: 3.

The chain employs TRBV2 and TRBJ2-7, with 10 bases fitting TRBD1. V shed 6 bases, J shed 1 base, and the junction held 12 bases outside the gene matches. Germline-derived CDR1 and CDR2 are SNHLY and FYNNEI. This CDR3 spans 17 amino acids. CDR3 bases: TGTGCCAGCAGAGCCCGATCCGGGACAGGGGCTTCCTACGAGCAGTACTTC. Amino acid sequence: CASRARSGTGASYEQYF.

The chain recombines TRBV28 with TRBJ1-5; D is undetermined. The germline V and J ends were trimmed by 2 bases and 5 bases, with 13 bases remaining between them. Germline-derived CDR1 and CDR2 are MDHEN and SYDVKM. This CDR3 region has 15 residues. The CDR3 DNA sequence: TGTGCCAGCAGTTTACGTGGGCGCAGTGATCAGCCCCAGCATTTT. It is translated as CASSLRGRSDQPQHF.

This rearrangement joins TRBV4-1 to TRBJ1-1; D is unresolved. The CDR3 loop spans 13 amino acids. Trimming cost V 4 bases and J 5 bases, with 11 bases left between them. Germline V lookup: CDR1 MGHRA, CDR2 YSYEKL. CDR3 region: CASSPALSTEAFF. The DNA of the CDR3 is TGCGCCAGCAGCCCCGCGCTCTCAACTGAAGCTTTCTTT.

The chain links TRBV6-1 to TRBJ2-1; 10 nucleotides align to TRBD2. The trim removed 4 bases at V and 3 bases at J, leaving 9 bases unmatched. Germline loops: CDR1 MNHNS, CDR2 SASEGT. The CDR3 runs to 17 residues. For the CDR3, the DNA is TGTGCCAGCAGTGGTCCTAGCGGGAGCCCAATCTACAATGAGCAGTTCTTC. Protein product: CASSGPSGSPIYNEQFF.

This clone appeared once. The rearrangement uses TRBV5-1 and TRBJ2-1, with D perhaps TRBD2 (6 bases). The CDR3 extends over 15 amino acids. The V and J ends lost 3 bases and 6 bases respectively, with 16 bases between them. CDR1 is SGHRS, CDR2 YFSETQ, per germline. The CDR3 sequence: CASSSSPGDFNEQFF. Written as DNA, the CDR3 is TGCGCCAGCAGCTCCTCCCCGGGAGATTTCAATGAGCAGTTCTTC.

Only one count was recorded for this clone. This chain uses TRBV11-2 with TRBJ2-5; 11 positions agree with TRBD1. This CDR3 region has 13 residues. V shed 8 bases and J 1 base; nucleotides not matched to a gene: 0. CDR1 SGHAT and CDR2 FQNNGV come from the germline V gene. CDR3 nucleotide sequence: TGTGCCAGCGGACAGGGGGCCCAAGAGACCCAGTACTTC. Amino acids: CASGQGAQETQYF.

The chain combines TRBV10-3 with TRBJ2-5, with 8 bases lining up with TRBD1. This CDR3 is 15 amino acids long. The J segment lost 1 base and the V segment lost 6 bases, leaving 7 bases of the junction unmatched. Germline CDR1 is ENHRY and CDR2 is SYGVKD. The CDR3 DNA reads as TGTGCCATCAGCGCGACAGGGGCGATCCAAGAGACCCAGTACTTC. Its protein is CAISATGAIQETQYF.

The J gene is TRBJ1-2, the V gene TRBV28; 10 positions match TRBD1. Germline loops: CDR1 MDHEN, CDR2 SYDVKM. This CDR3 region has 13 residues. The ends lost 10 bases at V and 8 bases at J; junction bases unmatched: 10. The CDR3 loop reads CATPSGTGEGYTF. The CDR3 DNA is TGTGCCACCCCCTCCGGGACAGGGGAAGGCTACACCTTC.

This clone was seen once. The gene calls are TRBV28 and TRBJ1-3; TRBD1 agrees at 11 bases. With 7 bases clipped from V and 4 bases from J, the junction kept 9 bases outside the gene matches. CDR1 and CDR2 (germline): MDHEN, SYDVKM. The length of the CDR3 is 16 residues. CDR3 sequence reads: CASNPGDRGNGNTIYF. The CDR3 region has the DNA TGTGCCAGCAACCCAGGGGACAGGGGGAACGGAAACACCATATATTTT.

The chain recombines TRBV6-5 with TRBJ1-2, with D perhaps TRBD1 (6 bases). V shed 7 bases and J shed 4 bases, with 16 bases lying between them. The V gene's germline CDR1 is MNHEY and CDR2 SVGAGI. The CDR3 contains 14 residues. In DNA, the CDR3 is TGTGCCAGCATGCCTAAGGGGGGGGGCTATGGCTACACCTTC. This sequence encodes CASMPKGGGYGYTF.

The chain is built from TRBV5-6 and TRBJ2-6; no firm D call. There are 16 residues in the CDR3. V gave up 4 bases and J gave up 1 base, with 12 bases separating them. Germline assignment: CDR1 SGHDT and CDR2 YYEEEE. CDR3 loop: CASSLVDPSGANVLTF. The CDR3 DNA follows: TGTGCCAGCAGCCTTGTAGATCCTTCTGGGGCCAACGTCCTGACTTTC.

This rearrangement joins TRBV20-1 to TRBJ1-6; D may be TRBD1 (6 bases). The V and J ends lost 3 bases and 12 bases respectively, with 15 bases between them. Germline CDR1 and CDR2: DFQATT and SNEGSKA (reference sequence). The CDR3 is made up of 13 amino acids. The CDR3 DNA sequence: TGCAGTGCTAGTATCCGGACAGACCTACCCCTCCACTTT. It specifies CSASIRTDLPLHF.

The chain joins TRBV4-1 to TRBJ2-7; 7 bases are a match to TRBD2. Per germline, CDR1 MGHRA and CDR2 YSYEKL. The J segment lost 2 bases and the V segment lost 2 bases, leaving 12 bases of the junction unmatched. The CDR3 is made up of 17 amino acids. The CDR3 loop reads CASSQFFLLANTYEQYF. CDR3 DNA sequence: TGCGCCAGCAGCCAATTTTTCTTACTAGCGAATACCTACGAGCAGTACTTC.

This chain uses TRBV9 with TRBJ2-2; TRBD2 aligns across 9 bases. V lost 1 base to trimming and J lost 0 bases; unmatched junction nucleotides: 4. Germline values: CDR1 SGDLS, CDR2 YYNGEE. The CDR3 consists of 17 residues. As DNA, the CDR3 is TGTGCCAGCAGCGTATTCTCTAGCGGGACGAACACCGGGGAGCTGTTTTTT. It specifies CASSVFSSGTNTGELFF.

J is TRBJ2-1 and V is TRBV4-3; weak D call: TRBD2 (5 bases). This CDR3 has 12 amino acids. V lost 4 bases, J lost 10 bases, and 11 bases lay in between. Germline V gene sequence: CDR1 LGHNA, CDR2 YSLEER. CDR3 loop: CASSPGNREQFF. The CDR3, as DNA: TGCGCCAGCAGCCCCGGGAATCGGGAGCAGTTCTTC.

The chain uses TRBV7-2 and TRBJ2-7; 9 bases map to TRBD1. Germline V gene sequence: CDR1 SGHTA, CDR2 FQGNSA. V lost 2 bases, J lost 3 bases, and 5 bases stayed unmatched. The CDR3 has 15 residues. The CDR3 DNA sequence: TGTGCCAGCAGCTTAAGACGACAGGGGGTCTACGAGCAGTACTTC. Its translation: CASSLRRQGVYEQYF.

As DNA, the CDR3 is TGTGCCAGCAGCTTAACCGGGACAGGGGTTCAGCCCCAGCATTTT. This encodes CASSLTGTGVQPQHF. The chain is built from TRBV7-2 and TRBJ1-5; 10 bases agree with TRBD1. The CDR3 length is 15 residues. Germline CDR1 SGHTA, CDR2 FQGNSA. The V gene end was trimmed by 2 bases and the J gene end by 6 bases; junction bases not matched to a gene: 4. Full variable domain (missing parts from reference TRBV7-2 and TRBJ1-5): GAGVSQSPSNKVTEKGKDVELRCDPISGHTALYWYRQSLGQGLEFLIYFQGNSAPDKSGLPSDRFSAERTGGSVSTLTIQRTQQEDSAVYLCASSLTGTGVQPQHFGDGTRLSIL.

This clone was recorded a few times. The chain carries TRBV7-9 and TRBJ1-1; D is possibly TRBD1 (5 bases). The CDR3 totals 14 residues. Germline CDR1 is SEHNR and CDR2 is FQNEAQ (reference sequence). Trimming cost V 1 base and J 1 base, with 7 bases left between them. The CDR3 DNA follows: TGTGCCAGCAGCTTAGAGGGGCCGAACACTGAAGCTTTCTTT. The encoded protein is CASSLEGPNTEAFF.

As regards this clone: Germline is not matched at one junction end, which may reflect a read error. This chain links TRBV4-1 with TRBJ1-4; D gene uncertain. This CDR3 has 14 amino acids. Per germline, CDR1 MGHRA and CDR2 YSYEKL. CDR3 sequence (DNA): TGCGCCAGCAGCCACCCCCCCTCAGGTGAAAAACTGCTTTTT. It codes for CASSHPPSGEKLLF.

The CDR3: CASTQTQGANTEAFF. As DNA, the CDR3 is TGTGCCAGCACCCAGACTCAGGGGGCTAACACTGAAGCTTTCTTT. This chain joins TRBV6-6 and TRBJ1-1; 8 nucleotides agree with TRBD1. Germline CDR1 MNHNY, CDR2 SVGAGI (reference sequence). V lost 7 bases to trimming and J lost 2 bases; unmatched junction nucleotides: 9. The CDR3 is made up of 15 amino acids.

The CDR3 nucleotides read TGTGCCAGCAGCTTTTTTGACAGGGTAGGGGCACCCCTCCACTTT. Residues: CASSFFDRVGAPLHF. The chain joins TRBV28 to TRBJ1-6, with 7 bases identical to TRBD1. Germline CDR1 and CDR2: MDHEN and SYDVKM. The CDR3 has 15 residues. Losses at the gene ends were 6 bases for V and 11 bases for J; bases not matched to a gene: 13.

As regards this clone: A read error may account for a junction end that differs from germline. The chain has TRBV29-1 and TRBJ2-7; D is possibly TRBD1 (5 bases). The germline CDR1 and CDR2 sequences are SQVTM and ANQGSEA. This CDR3 has 12 residues. This chain's CDR3 is CSVQDSSYEQYF. The CDR3 nucleotides read TGCAGCGTTCAAGACAGCTCCTACGAGCAGTACTTC.

The chain uses TRBV2 and TRBJ2-7; TRBD1 matches at 7 bases. V trimming: 0 bases; J trimming: 5 bases; junction bases outside the gene matches: 4. CDR1 and CDR2 from the germline V gene are SNHLY and FYNNEI. This CDR3 contains 14 residues. The CDR3 loop is CASSEAWQGDEQYF. The CDR3, as DNA: TGTGCCAGCAGTGAAGCTTGGCAGGGGGACGAGCAGTACTTC.